This T cell receptor (beta chain) was obtained from a study of T cells after yellow fever vaccination. Study overall: Low-cell-number fractions were prepared with SMART-Seq v4 Ultra Low Input. Overall study results and limits: At day 0, almost all vaccine-responding clonotypes escaped detection in the sorted memory subsets. CD4 and CD8 compartments shared a small share of clonotypes. Among primary-vaccination clones, most reappeared after the booster, at about 95% for CD4 and around 91% for CD8.

CDR1 and CDR2 (germline): SSHAT, FNYEAQ (reference sequence). CDR3 size: 15 residues. MiXCR, run by TCRdb on the 5' RACE reads, gives a single entry per CDR3 protein. The sample yields under 25,000 distinct CDR3 sequences, roughly 5% seen once. This clonotype was seen repeatedly, ten times or more. Relative to the germline gene, one junction end is altered; a read error may explain this. Sequencing was performed on PBMCs, either bulk or a sorted T-cell subset (CD4+, CD8+, memory, or dextramer-sorted; not recorded which), taken around 45 days after the first yellow fever vaccination. The sequence derives from a man aged 18-30 years who received the YFV17D yellow fever vaccine. The rearrangement uses TRBV7-7 and TRBJ2-1; TRBD1 aligns across 12 bases. Here the CDR3 DNA reads TGTGCTAGCAGCTCTTGGGGGACAGGGGGCGATGAGCAGTTCTTC. Translation: CASSSWGTGGDEQFF.